One and the same sample provided the 17 T cell receptor beta chains below, sequenced in a study of blood T cell repertoires in COVID-19. TCRdb's table, derived via immunoSEQ multiplex PCR, lists solely in-frame clones and lacks some. The repertoire includes some 230,000 clones, about 86% of them detected once, and 2% to 2.5% sits in the top ten. Sequencing used peripheral blood. The receptor source for this set is a woman aged 55-70 years with acute or convalescent COVID-19.

A single count supports this clone. The chain employs TRBV5-1 and TRBJ1-1, with TRBD1 as a possible D gene (5 bases). CDR1 is SGHRS and CDR2 is YFSETQ in the germline V gene. CDR3 length equals 13 residues. V was pared by 0 bases and J by 8 bases, with 11 bases between. The CDR3 reads CASSLAGESEAFF. The CDR3 DNA sequence: TGCGCCAGCAGCTTGGCGGGGGAGTCGGAAGCTTTCTTT.

The chain carries TRBV28 and TRBJ1-2; the match to TRBD1 covers 9 bases. Per the germline V gene, CDR1 is MDHEN and CDR2 is SYDVKM. This CDR3 comprises 16 residues. Unmatched junction bases numbered 11, after V lost 5 bases and J lost 4 bases. The CDR3 protein is CASSTPQGAYGYGYTF. DNA of the CDR3: TGTGCCAGCAGTACACCACAGGGGGCCTACGGCTATGGCTACACCTTC.

In DNA form, the CDR3 reads TGTGCCAGCAGCCAAGATTTTGCTCGGGGGGAGCAGTACTTC. The encoded protein is CASSQDFARGEQYF. The rearrangement joins TRBV3-1 (or the pseudogene TRBV3-2) to TRBJ2-7; D might be TRBD2 (6 bases). Per germline, CDR1 LGHDT and CDR2 YNNKEL (reference sequence). The CDR3 contains 14 residues. Trimming pared 0 bases from V and 7 bases from J, leaving 13 bases between.

The chain joins TRBV1 to TRBJ2-3; TRBD2 was called by the table and not checked on the DNA. TRBV1 is reported as a pseudogene. The length of the CDR3 is 17 residues. In nucleotides, the CDR3 is TGCACCAGCAGCCAAGCTATCATGAGGGTAGGCACAGATACGCAGTATTTT. This encodes CTSSQAIMRVGTDTQYF.

Here the CDR3 DNA reads TGTGCCAGCAGCCCCGGTGCTAGCGTTATGCGGCCAGATACGCAGTATTTT. Amino acid sequence: CASSPGASVMRPDTQYF. This chain links TRBV7-2 with TRBJ2-3; TRBD2 is a possible D gene (6 bases). Trimming cost V 5 bases and J 4 bases, with 22 bases left between them. CDR3 length equals 17 residues. From germline, CDR1 is SGHTA and CDR2 FQGNSA.

The V call is TRBV27, the J call TRBJ1-2; D is perhaps TRBD1 (6 bases). Trimming pared 6 bases from V and 2 bases from J, leaving 22 bases between. The CDR3 has 17 residues. Germline V gives CDR1 MNHEY, CDR2 SMNVEV (reference sequence). The CDR3 coding sequence is TGTGCCAGCAGGCAAACGACAGGCTCGGCGACCAACTATGGCTACACCTTC. Amino acid sequence: CASRQTTGSATNYGYTF.

V gene TRBV7-2 combines with J gene TRBJ1-5; 7 bases fit TRBD1. The CDR3 spans 16 residues. Germline CDR1 SGHTA, CDR2 FQGNSA. V shed 1 base, J shed 2 bases, and the junction held 5 bases outside the gene matches. The CDR3 region has the DNA TGTGCCAGCAGCTTAGAAGGGGGCTCGGGCAATCAGCCCCAGCATTTT. Encoded protein: CASSLEGGSGNQPQHF.

CDR3 nucleotide sequence: TGTGCCTGGAGTGTACAGGGTGGCGGTCTCGCTGAAGCTTTCTTT. The encoded protein is CAWSVQGGGLAEAFF. The chain combines TRBV30 with TRBJ1-1; perhaps TRBD1 as D (6 bases). Germline V lookup: CDR1 GTSNPN, CDR2 SVGIG (reference sequence). With 0 bases removed from V and 6 bases from J, the gap between germline ends came to 17 bases. The CDR3 is 15 residues long.

The gene calls are TRBV30 and TRBJ2-1; TRBD2 matches at 7 bases. Germline V gene lookup returns CDR1 GTSNPN and CDR2 SVGIG (reference sequence). V was pared by 0 bases and J by 8 bases, with 1 base of the junction left unmatched. CDR3 size: 12 residues. CDR3 nucleotide sequence: TGTGCCTGGAGTGTTGCGGGGGATGAGCAGTTCTTC. This encodes CAWSVAGDEQFF.

The CDR3 loop is CASSLRQGAYYGYTF. CDR3 sequence (DNA): TGTGCCAGCAGCTTGCGACAGGGGGCGTACTATGGCTACACCTTC. The genes are TRBV5-6 and TRBJ1-2; the match to TRBD1 covers 10 bases. The CDR3 consists of 15 residues. The germline V gene has CDR1 SGHDT and CDR2 YYEEEE. V trimming: 1 base; J trimming: 3 bases; junction bases outside the gene matches: 3.

This chain connects TRBV28 to TRBJ2-7, with TRBD1 matching 8 bases. CDR1 and CDR2 (germline): MDHEN, SYDVKM. The ends lost 6 bases at V and 4 bases at J; junction bases unmatched: 8. The CDR3 covers 14 residues. CDR3 coding DNA: TGTGCCAGCAGAGGACAGGGCCCGGAATACGAGCAGTACTTC. This codes for CASRGQGPEYEQYF.

The rearrangement links TRBV29-1 to TRBJ1-2; D is possibly TRBD1 (6 bases). V shed 3 bases and J shed 4 bases, with 9 bases lying between them. This CDR3 spans 12 amino acids. The V gene's germline CDR1 is SQVTM and CDR2 ANQGSEA. DNA for the CDR3: TGCAGCGTTGACAGGGGCTCCTATGGCTACACCTTC. It is translated as CSVDRGSYGYTF. Full variable domain (remainder filled in from reference TRBV29-1 and TRBJ1-2): SAVISQKPSRDICQRGTSLTIQCQVDSQVTMMFWYRQQPGQSLTLIATANQGSEATYESGFVIDKFPISRPNLTFSTLTVSNMSPEDSSIYLCSVDRGSYGYTFGSGTRLTVV.

This clone has just a few counts. The chain recombines TRBV5-1 with TRBJ2-7, with no clear D. The CDR3 is made up of 15 amino acids. Trimming removed 3 bases at V and 1 base at J, with 14 bases between. Per the germline V gene, CDR1 is SGHRS and CDR2 is YFSETQ. CDR3 region: CASSYDLGRSYEQYF. The DNA of the CDR3 is TGCGCCAGCAGCTACGACCTCGGCAGGTCCTACGAGCAGTACTTC. Full variable domain (outside the CDR3, taken from reference TRBV5-1 and TRBJ2-7): KAGVTQTPRYLIKTRGQQVTLSCSPISGHRSVSWYQQTPGQGLQFLFEYFSETQRNKGNFPGRFSGRQFSNSRSEMNVSTLELGDSALYLCASSYDLGRSYEQYFGPGTRLTVT.

The chain recombines TRBV7-9 with TRBJ2-5; 16 bases map to TRBD2. Trimming at V came to 5 bases and at J to 3 bases, leaving 9 bases not matched to a gene. This CDR3 comprises 18 residues. CDR1 is SEHNR, CDR2 FQNEAQ, per germline (reference sequence). CDR3 sequence (DNA): TGTGCCAGCAGCACCCCGGGACTAGCGGGGGGGAAGGAAGAGACCCAGTACTTC. This codes for CASSTPGLAGGKEETQYF.

The chain employs TRBV2 and TRBJ1-5; 7 bases fit TRBD1. The CDR3 loop spans 16 amino acids. After removal of 6 bases from V and 5 bases from J, the junction contained 13 bases not matched to a gene. Germline V gene data show CDR1 as SNHLY and CDR2 as FYNNEI. CDR3 bases: TGTGCCAGCAGGGACCCCCGACAGGGCCCTTATCAGCCCCAGCATTTT. Residues: CASRDPRQGPYQPQHF.

The V gene is TRBV5-4, the J gene TRBJ1-1; 7 bases line up with TRBD1. Germline CDR1 is SGHNT and CDR2 is YYREEE (reference sequence). V shed 4 bases, J shed 6 bases, and the junction held 3 bases outside the gene matches. The CDR3 sequence is 12 residues long. The CDR3 DNA sequence: TGTGCCAGCAGCCCTGGACAGGCTGAAGCTTTCTTT. It is translated as CASSPGQAEAFF. Variable domain in full (rest from reference TRBV5-4 and TRBJ1-1): ETGVTQSPTHLIKTRGQQVTLRCSSQSGHNTVSWYQQALGQGPQFIFQYYREEENGRGNFPPRFSGLQFPNYSSELNVNALELDDSALYLCASSPGQAEAFFGQGTRLTVV.

In this sample, this clone turned up once. The chain has TRBV4-3 and TRBJ1-2; D is possibly TRBD1 (5 bases). Germline-derived CDR1 and CDR2 are LGHNA and YSLEER. V was trimmed by 4 bases and J by 7 bases, leaving 16 bases between them. The CDR3 length is 14 residues. CDR3 DNA sequence: TGCGCCAGCAGCCCCGGGGGTATGAGGGGTGGCTACACCTTC. Amino acid sequence: CASSPGGMRGGYTF.